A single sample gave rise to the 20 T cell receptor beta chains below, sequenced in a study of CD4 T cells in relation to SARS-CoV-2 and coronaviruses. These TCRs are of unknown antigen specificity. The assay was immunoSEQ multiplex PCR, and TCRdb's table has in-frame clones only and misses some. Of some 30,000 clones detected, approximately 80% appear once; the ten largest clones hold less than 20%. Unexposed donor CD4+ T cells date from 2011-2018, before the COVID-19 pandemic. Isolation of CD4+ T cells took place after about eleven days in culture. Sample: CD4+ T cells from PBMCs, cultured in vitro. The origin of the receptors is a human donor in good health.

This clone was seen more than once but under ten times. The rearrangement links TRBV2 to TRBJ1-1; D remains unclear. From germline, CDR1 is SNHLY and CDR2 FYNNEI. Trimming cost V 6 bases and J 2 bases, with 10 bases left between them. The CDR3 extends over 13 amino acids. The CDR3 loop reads CASSVDANTEAFF. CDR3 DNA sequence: TGTGCCAGCAGCGTCGACGCCAACACTGAAGCTTTCTTT.

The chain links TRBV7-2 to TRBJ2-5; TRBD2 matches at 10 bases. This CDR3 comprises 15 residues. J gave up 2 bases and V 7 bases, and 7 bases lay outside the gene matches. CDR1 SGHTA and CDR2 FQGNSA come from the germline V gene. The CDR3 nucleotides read TGTGCCAGCACACAGCGGGGGGGCCAGCAAGAGACCCAGTACTTC. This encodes CASTQRGGQQETQYF.

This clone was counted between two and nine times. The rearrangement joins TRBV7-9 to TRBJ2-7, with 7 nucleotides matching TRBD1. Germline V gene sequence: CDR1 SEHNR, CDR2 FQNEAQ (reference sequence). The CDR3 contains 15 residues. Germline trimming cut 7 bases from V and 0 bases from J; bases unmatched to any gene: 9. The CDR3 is CASMTGAGGSYEQYF. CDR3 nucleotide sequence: TGTGCCAGCATGACAGGTGCAGGGGGCTCCTACGAGCAGTACTTC.

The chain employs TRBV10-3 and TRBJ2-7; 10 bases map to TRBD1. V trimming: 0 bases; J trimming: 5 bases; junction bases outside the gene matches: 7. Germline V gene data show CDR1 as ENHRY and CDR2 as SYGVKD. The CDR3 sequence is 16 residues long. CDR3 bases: TGTGCCATCAGTGAGTCGATCGGGACAGGGGACCACGAGCAGTACTTC. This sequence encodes CAISESIGTGDHEQYF.

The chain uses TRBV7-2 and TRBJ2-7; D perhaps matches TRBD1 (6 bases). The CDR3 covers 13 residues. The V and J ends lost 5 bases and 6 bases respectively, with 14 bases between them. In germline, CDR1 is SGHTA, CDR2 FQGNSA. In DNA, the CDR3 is TGTGCCAGCAGCACCTACCGGGACACCGAGCAGTACTTC. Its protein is CASSTYRDTEQYF. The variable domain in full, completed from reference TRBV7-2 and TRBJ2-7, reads GAGVSQSPSNKVTEKGKDVELRCDPISGHTALYWYRQSLGQGLEFLIYFQGNSAPDKSGLPSDRFSAERTGGSVSTLTIQRTQQEDSAVYLCASSTYRDTEQYFGPGTRLTVT.

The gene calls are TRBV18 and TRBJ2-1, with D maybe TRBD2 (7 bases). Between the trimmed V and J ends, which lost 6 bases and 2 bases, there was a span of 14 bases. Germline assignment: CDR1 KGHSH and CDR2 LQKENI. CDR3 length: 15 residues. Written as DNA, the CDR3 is TGTGCCAGCTCTTTGGTAGGGGGGGCCTACAATGAGCAGTTCTTC. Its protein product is CASSLVGGAYNEQFF.

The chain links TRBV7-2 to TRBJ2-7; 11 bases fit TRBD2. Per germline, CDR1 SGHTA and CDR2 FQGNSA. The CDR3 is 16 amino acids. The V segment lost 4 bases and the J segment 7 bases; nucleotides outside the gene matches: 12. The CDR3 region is CASSSGLAGPLWEQYF. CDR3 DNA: TGTGCCAGCAGCTCCGGACTAGCGGGTCCCCTCTGGGAGCAGTACTTC.

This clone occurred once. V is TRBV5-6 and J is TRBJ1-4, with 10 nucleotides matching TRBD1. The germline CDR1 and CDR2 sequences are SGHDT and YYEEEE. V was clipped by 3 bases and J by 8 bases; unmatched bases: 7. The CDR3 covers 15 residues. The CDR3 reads CASSSGTGAREKLFF. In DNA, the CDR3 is TGTGCCAGCAGCTCAGGGACAGGGGCTCGGGAAAAACTGTTTTTT.

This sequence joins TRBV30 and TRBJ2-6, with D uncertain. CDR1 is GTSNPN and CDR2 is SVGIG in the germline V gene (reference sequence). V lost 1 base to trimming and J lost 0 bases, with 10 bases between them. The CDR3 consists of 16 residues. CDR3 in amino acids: CAWSAGKSSGANVLTF. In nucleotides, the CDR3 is TGTGCCTGGAGTGCCGGCAAAAGCTCTGGGGCCAACGTCCTGACTTTC.

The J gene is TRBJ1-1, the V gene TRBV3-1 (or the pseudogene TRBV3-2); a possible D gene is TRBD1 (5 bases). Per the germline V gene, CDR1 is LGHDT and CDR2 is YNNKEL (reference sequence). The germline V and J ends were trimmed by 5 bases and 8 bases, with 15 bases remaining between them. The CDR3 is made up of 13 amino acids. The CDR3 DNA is TGTGCCAGCAGCTCCGGGACGGACGAAGAAGCTTTCTTT. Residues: CASSSGTDEEAFF.

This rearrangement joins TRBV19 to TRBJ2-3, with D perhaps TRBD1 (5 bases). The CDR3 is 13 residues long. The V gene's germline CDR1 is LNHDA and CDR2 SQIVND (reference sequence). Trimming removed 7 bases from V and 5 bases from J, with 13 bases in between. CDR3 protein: CASTLSGIDTQYF. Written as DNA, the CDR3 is TGTGCCAGTACCCTTTCAGGGATAGATACGCAGTATTTT.

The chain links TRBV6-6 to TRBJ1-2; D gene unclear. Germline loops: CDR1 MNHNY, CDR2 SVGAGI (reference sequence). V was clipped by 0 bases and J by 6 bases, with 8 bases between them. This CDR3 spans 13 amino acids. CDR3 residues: CASSYSSQDGYTF. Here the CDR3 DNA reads TGTGCCAGCAGTTACTCGAGCCAGGATGGCTACACCTTC.

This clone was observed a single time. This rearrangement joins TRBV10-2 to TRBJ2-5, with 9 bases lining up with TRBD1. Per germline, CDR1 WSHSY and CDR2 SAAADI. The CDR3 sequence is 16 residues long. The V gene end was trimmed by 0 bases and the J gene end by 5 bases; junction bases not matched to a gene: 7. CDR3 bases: TGCGCCAGCAGTGAGTCGGTACAGGGGGCGAGGGAGACCCAGTACTTC. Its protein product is CASSESVQGARETQYF.

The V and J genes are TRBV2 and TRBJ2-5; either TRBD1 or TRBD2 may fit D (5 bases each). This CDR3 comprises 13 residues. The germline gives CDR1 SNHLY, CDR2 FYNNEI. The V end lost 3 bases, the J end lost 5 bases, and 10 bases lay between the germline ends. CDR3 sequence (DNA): TGTGCCAGCAGTGATTGGGGGTGGGAGACCCAGTACTTC. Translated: CASSDWGWETQYF. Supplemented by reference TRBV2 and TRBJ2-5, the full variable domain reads EPEVTQTPSHQVTQMGQEVILRCVPISNHLYFYWYRQILGQKVEFLVSFYNNEISEKSEIFDDQFSVERPDGSNFTLKIRSTKLEDSAMYFCASSDWGWETQYFGPGTRLLVL.

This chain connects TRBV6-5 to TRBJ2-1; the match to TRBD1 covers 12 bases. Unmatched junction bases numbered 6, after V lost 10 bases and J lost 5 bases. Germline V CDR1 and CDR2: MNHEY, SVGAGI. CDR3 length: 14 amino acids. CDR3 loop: CATDRDRGHNEQFF. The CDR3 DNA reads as TGTGCCACCGACCGGGACAGGGGGCACAATGAGCAGTTCTTC.

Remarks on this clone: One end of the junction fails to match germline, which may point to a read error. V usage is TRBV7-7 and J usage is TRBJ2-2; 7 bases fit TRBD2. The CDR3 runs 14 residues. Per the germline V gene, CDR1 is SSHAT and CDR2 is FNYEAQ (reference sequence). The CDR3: CASSLGLDGGELFF. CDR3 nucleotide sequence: TGTGCTAGCAGCTTAGGACTAGACGGCGGGGAGCTGTTTTTT.

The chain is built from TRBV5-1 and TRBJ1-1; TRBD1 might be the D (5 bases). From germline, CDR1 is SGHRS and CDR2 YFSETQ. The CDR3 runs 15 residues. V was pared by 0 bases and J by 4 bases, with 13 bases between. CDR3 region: CASSLAVGRATEAFF. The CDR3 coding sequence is TGCGCCAGCAGCTTGGCAGTTGGCAGGGCCACTGAAGCTTTCTTT.

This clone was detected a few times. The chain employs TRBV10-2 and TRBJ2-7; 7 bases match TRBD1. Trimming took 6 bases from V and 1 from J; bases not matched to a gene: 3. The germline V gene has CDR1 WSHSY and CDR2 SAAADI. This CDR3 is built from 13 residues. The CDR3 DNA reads TGCGCCAGCAGGGGACAGTCGTCCTACGAGCAGTACTTC. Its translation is CASRGQSSYEQYF.

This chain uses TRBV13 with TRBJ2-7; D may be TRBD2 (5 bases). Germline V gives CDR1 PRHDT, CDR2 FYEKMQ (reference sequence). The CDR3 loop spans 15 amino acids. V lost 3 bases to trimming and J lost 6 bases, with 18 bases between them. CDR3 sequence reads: CASSFGLSGLSEQYF. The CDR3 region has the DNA TGTGCCAGCAGCTTTGGTTTAAGCGGTCTCAGCGAGCAGTACTTC.

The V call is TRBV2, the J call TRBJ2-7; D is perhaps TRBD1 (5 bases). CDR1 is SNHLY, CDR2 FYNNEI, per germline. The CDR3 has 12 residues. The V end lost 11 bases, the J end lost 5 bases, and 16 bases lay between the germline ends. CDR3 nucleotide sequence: TGTGCCTCCCTGGGGCTAGACCACGAGCAGTACTTC. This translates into CASLGLDHEQYF.